The 2 T cell receptor beta chains presented below share a single source sample, sequenced in a study of tumor and adjacent non-tumor tissue in lung cancer. RNA was extracted from bulk tissue without any cell sorting. A modified ARM-PCR protocol with three rounds of nested PCR amplified TCRbeta. MiXCR was run by TCRdb on the multiplex PCR reads, yielding one entry per CDR3 protein. The sample holds approximately 120,000 distinct CDR3 sequences; 66% are singletons and the top ten take 13%. Sequencing was performed on lung tumor tissue. Receptors originate from a man younger than 40 with non-small cell lung cancer.

Of note for this clonotype: Because the CDR3 is missing its conserved closing phenylalanine or tryptophan, this is likely a read error. It is unclear where the CDR3 begins or ends on the DNA, so no DNA is shown, and the CDR3 is as TCRdb lists it. The chain has TRBV29-1 and TRBJ2-5; TRBD2, the table's D call, lacks a check against the DNA. Germline V gives CDR1 SQVTM, CDR2 ANQGSEA. Both ends counted, the CDR3 spans 12 residues. CDR3 protein: CSVGLRARDPVL.

The sample holds a few counts of this clonotype. V and J are TRBV7-3 and TRBJ2-1; possibly TRBD2 for D (5 bases). V shed 2 bases and J shed 9 bases, with 8 bases lying between them. The CDR3 spans 12 residues. Germline CDR1 reads SGHTA; CDR2 reads FQGTGA. The DNA of the CDR3 is TGTGCCAGCAGCTTAGGCGAGGGTGAGCAGTTCTTC. It codes for CASSLGEGEQFF.